Listed here are 17 T cell receptor beta chains from one sample, sequenced in a study of shared clonotypes between healthy human individuals. CD8 cells regarded as naive lacked CD45RO, were positively chosen for CCR7, and omitted terminally differentiated effector memory CD45RA+ cells. The assay was immunoSEQ multiplex PCR, and TCRdb's table has in-frame clones only and misses some. This sample has some 1,900,000 clones, with approximately 94% found just once. Sequencing used naive CD8+ T cells sorted from blood. These receptors were collected from a man in his late teens or twenties in good health.

Turning to this clone: The same CDR3 arises from other DNA sequences in this sample as well. This CDR3 is CASSSWDSQPNSPLHF. DNA for the CDR3: TGTGCCAGCAGCTCCTGGGACAGCCAGCCTAATTCACCCCTCCACTTT. The J gene is TRBJ1-6, the V gene TRBV7-9; 7 bases are a match to TRBD1. The CDR3 runs 16 residues. The germline CDR1 and CDR2 sequences are SEHNR and FQNEAQ (reference sequence). V dropped 4 bases and J dropped 6; count of bases not matched to a gene: 9.

The gene calls are TRBV4-1 and TRBJ2-5, with a tentative D call TRBD2 (5 bases). V was cut by 1 base and J by 5 bases, with 14 bases left in between. CDR1 and CDR2 from the germline V gene are MGHRA and YSYEKL. The CDR3 runs 15 residues. CDR3 in amino acids: CASSQVKRAGETQYF. The CDR3 coding sequence is TGCGCCAGCAGCCAAGTCAAGAGGGCTGGCGAGACCCAGTACTTC.

CDR3 region: CASSSTGALDEQYF. The DNA for the CDR3 is TGTGCCAGCAGTTCGACAGGGGCCCTCGACGAGCAGTACTTC. The rearrangement links TRBV27 to TRBJ2-7; 8 bases agree with TRBD1. The CDR3 is 14 amino acids. With V trimmed by 4 bases and J by 5 bases, 7 bases remained unmatched. Germline assignment: CDR1 MNHEY and CDR2 SMNVEV (reference sequence).

This rearrangement joins TRBV30 to TRBJ2-7, with D perhaps TRBD2 (6 bases). The CDR3 is 14 amino acids. Germline CDR1 reads GTSNPN; CDR2 reads SVGIG (reference sequence). Trimming cost V 5 bases and J 0 bases, with 14 bases left between them. CDR3 sequence: CAWAGQGPSYEQYF. Written as DNA, the CDR3 is TGTGCCTGGGCGGGGCAGGGCCCCTCCTACGAGCAGTACTTC.

This chain links TRBV7-2 with TRBJ2-7; 9 bases match TRBD1. Germline V gene sequence: CDR1 SGHTA, CDR2 FQGNSA. J gave up 5 bases and V 0 bases, and 14 bases lay outside the gene matches. This CDR3 has 18 amino acids. This CDR3 is CASSLAVQSGQGYHEQYF. For the CDR3, the DNA is TGTGCCAGCAGCTTAGCAGTCCAATCGGGACAGGGTTACCACGAGCAGTACTTC.

The chain combines TRBV28 with TRBJ1-5; D call uncertain. The length of the CDR3 is 14 residues. Germline lookup yields CDR1 MDHEN and CDR2 SYDVKM. Trimming removed 11 bases at V and 6 bases at J, with 20 bases between. CDR3 bases: TGTGCCGCCCTAACACGATCTCTCAGTCAGCCCCAGCATTTT. Amino acids: CAALTRSLSQPQHF.

With respect to this clone: At one of its ends the junction is not consistent with the germline gene, which may arise from a read error. The V gene is TRBV7-7, the J gene TRBJ2-1, with D hard to call. Germline V gene data show CDR1 as SSHAT and CDR2 as FNYEAQ (reference sequence). The CDR3 has 17 residues. The CDR3 spells CASSARRAPSSYNEQFF. CDR3 nucleotides: TGTGCTAGCAGCGCGCGCCGAGCACCCAGCTCCTACAATGAGCAGTTCTTC.

Remarks on this clone: A much bigger clone sits one base away, suggesting this may be a read error. The CDR3 coding sequence is TGTGCCAGCAGTTACGGGACAGGGACCTACGAGCAGTACTTC. It yields the protein CASSYGTGTYEQYF. V and J are TRBV11-1 and TRBJ2-7, with 9 bases that match TRBD1. CDR3 length: 14 amino acids. With 6 bases clipped from V and 2 bases from J, the junction kept 5 bases outside the gene matches. Germline V CDR1 and CDR2: SGHAT, FQDESV (reference sequence). Full variable domain (rest looked up from reference TRBV11-1 and TRBJ2-7): EAEVAQSPRYKITEKSQAVAFWCDPISGHATLYWYRQILGQGPELLVQFQDESVVDDSQLPKDRFSAERLKGVDSTLKIQPAELGDSAMYLCASSYGTGTYEQYFGPGTRLTVT.

The V gene is TRBV28, the J gene TRBJ1-5; D is unresolved. Germline-derived CDR1 and CDR2 are MDHEN and SYDVKM. CDR3 length: 15 amino acids. The V and J ends lost 2 bases and 4 bases respectively, with 12 bases between them. The CDR3 protein is CASSLVVIGNQPQHF. The DNA for the CDR3 is TGTGCCAGCAGTTTAGTAGTAATTGGGAATCAGCCCCAGCATTTT.

The rearrangement joins TRBV27 to TRBJ2-7; D gene unclear. Trimming cost V 8 bases and J 1 base, with 9 bases left between them. This CDR3 contains 12 residues. CDR1 is MNHEY and CDR2 is SMNVEV in the germline V gene (reference sequence). In nucleotides, the CDR3 is TGTGCCAGCGGGGTTGAGTCCTACGAGCAGTACTTC. Translated, it gives CASGVESYEQYF.

The chain couples TRBV7-9 to TRBJ2-5, with a possible D match to TRBD2 (5 bases). CDR3 length equals 14 residues. The V end lost 3 bases, the J end lost 1 base, and 9 bases lay between the germline ends. The germline V gene encodes CDR1 SEHNR and CDR2 FQNEAQ (reference sequence). This CDR3 is CASSFGEGQETQYF. The CDR3 bases are TGTGCCAGCAGCTTCGGGGAAGGCCAAGAGACCCAGTACTTC.

The chain uses TRBV6-5 and TRBJ2-7; either TRBD1 or TRBD2 may supply D (5 bases each). V lost 6 bases and J lost 6, with 21 bases in between. CDR1 is MNHEY, CDR2 SVGAGI, per germline. There are 15 residues in the CDR3. In DNA, the CDR3 is TGTGCCAGCAGCCTACTGGGACCAGGGAATTCCGAGCAGTACTTC. It codes for CASSLLGPGNSEQYF.

Worth noting for this clone: Other nucleotide sequences from this sample produce the same CDR3. The chain is built from TRBV20-1 and TRBJ2-7; D remains unclear. V lost 4 bases to trimming and J lost 1 base, with 5 bases between them. CDR3 length equals 11 residues. CDR1 is DFQATT and CDR2 is SNEGSKA in the germline V gene (reference sequence). This chain's CDR3 is CSATESYEQYF. The CDR3 bases are TGCAGTGCTACAGAGTCCTACGAGCAGTACTTC.

This clone occurred once. J is TRBJ2-3 and V is TRBV11-2, with TRBD2 identical over 7 bases. CDR3 size: 16 residues. The germline CDR1 and CDR2 sequences are SGHAT and FQNNGV. The J segment lost 1 base and the V segment lost 4 bases, leaving 8 bases of the junction unmatched. The CDR3 region is CASSWSRGWGTDTQYF. CDR3 in DNA: TGTGCCAGCAGCTGGTCGCGGGGGTGGGGCACAGATACGCAGTATTTT.

The chain is built from TRBV5-4 and TRBJ2-7; 9 bases are shared with TRBD1. V lost 4 bases and J lost 5; bases outside the gene matches: 10. The CDR3 has 15 residues. Looked up from germline, CDR1 is SGHNT and CDR2 is YYREEE (reference sequence). This chain's CDR3 is CASSRTDRGAHEQYF. CDR3 DNA: TGTGCCAGCAGCCGGACCGACAGGGGGGCGCACGAGCAGTACTTC.

This sequence joins TRBV6-1 and TRBJ2-1; D is perhaps TRBD2 (6 bases). The germline V and J ends were trimmed by 4 bases and 2 bases, with 15 bases remaining between them. The CDR3 contains 16 residues. The germline CDR1 and CDR2 sequences are MNHNS and SASEGT. The CDR3 DNA is TGTGCCAGCAGTGTCCCCAAGGGAGGCCCCTACAATGAGCAGTTCTTC. Its protein is CASSVPKGGPYNEQFF.

The chain combines TRBV19 with TRBJ1-6, with 8 nucleotides matching TRBD1. Looked up from germline, CDR1 is LNHDA and CDR2 is SQIVND (reference sequence). The CDR3 has 14 residues. V gave up 6 bases and J gave up 10 bases; unmatched junction bases: 8. The CDR3 spells CASSSTGGGSPLHF. DNA for the CDR3: TGTGCCAGTAGCTCAACAGGGGGTGGATCACCCCTCCACTTT. The entire variable domain, with the rest obtained from reference TRBV19 and TRBJ1-6, is as follows: DGGITQSPKYLFRKEGQNVTLSCEQNLNHDAMYWYRQDPGQGLRLIYYSQIVNDFQKGDIAEGYSVSREKKESFPLTVTSAQKNPTAFYLCASSSTGGGSPLHFGNGTRLTVT.